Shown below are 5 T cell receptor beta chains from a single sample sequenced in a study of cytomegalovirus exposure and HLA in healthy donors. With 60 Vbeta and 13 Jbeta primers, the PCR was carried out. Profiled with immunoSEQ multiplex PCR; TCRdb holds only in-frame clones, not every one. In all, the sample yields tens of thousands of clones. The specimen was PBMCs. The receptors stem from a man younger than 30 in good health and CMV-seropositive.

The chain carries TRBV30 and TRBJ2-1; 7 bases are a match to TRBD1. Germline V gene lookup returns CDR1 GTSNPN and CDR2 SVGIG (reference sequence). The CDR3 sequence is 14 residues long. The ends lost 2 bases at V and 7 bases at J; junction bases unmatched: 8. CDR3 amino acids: CAWSPGQEFNEQFF. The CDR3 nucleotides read TGTGCCTGGAGTCCTGGACAGGAATTTAATGAGCAGTTCTTC.

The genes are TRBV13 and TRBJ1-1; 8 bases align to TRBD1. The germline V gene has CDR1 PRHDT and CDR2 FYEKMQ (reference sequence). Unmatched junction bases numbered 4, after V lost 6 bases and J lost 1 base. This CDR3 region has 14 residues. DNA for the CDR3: TGTGCCAGCAGATCCGGGACAGGGAACACTGAAGCTTTCTTT. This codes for CASRSGTGNTEAFF.

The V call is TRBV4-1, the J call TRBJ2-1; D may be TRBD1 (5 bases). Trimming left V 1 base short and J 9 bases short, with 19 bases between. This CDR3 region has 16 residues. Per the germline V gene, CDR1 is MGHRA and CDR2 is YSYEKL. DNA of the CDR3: TGCGCCAGCAGCCAAGCCCCAGGGTTATCCTTGGGTGAGCAGTTCTTC. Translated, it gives CASSQAPGLSLGEQFF.

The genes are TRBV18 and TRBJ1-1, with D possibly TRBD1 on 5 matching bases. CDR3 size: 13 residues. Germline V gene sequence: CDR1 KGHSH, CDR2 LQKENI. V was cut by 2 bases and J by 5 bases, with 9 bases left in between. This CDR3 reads CASSPGPGTEAFF. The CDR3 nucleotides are TGTGCCAGCTCACCAGGTCCAGGGACTGAAGCTTTCTTT.

The CDR3 loop reads CASSNRGEQYF. CDR3 nucleotides: TGTGCCAGCAGTAACAGGGGCGAGCAGTACTTC. V and J are TRBV28 and TRBJ2-7, with TRBD1 matching over 7 bases. The CDR3 runs to 11 residues. CDR1 is MDHEN, CDR2 SYDVKM, per germline. After removal of 5 bases from V and 6 bases from J, the junction contained 1 base not matched to a gene.